The 5 T cell receptor beta chains presented below share a single source sample, sequenced in a study of breast tumors, draining lymph nodes, adjacent tissues. TCRdb fed the multiplex PCR reads into MiXCR, producing one record per CDR3 protein. The top ten hold 7.5% to 9% of the sample, which has about 20,000 distinct CDR3 sequences, 50% seen once. The sequenced sample consisted of breast tumor tissue. All receptors come from a female donor with breast cancer. Some clones in this sample may be carry-over from other donors' samples.

This chain connects TRBV25-1 to TRBJ2-7; the match to TRBD2 covers 8 bases. The germline V gene has CDR1 MGHDK and CDR2 SYGVNS. V gave up 3 bases and J gave up 12 bases; unmatched junction bases: 10. This CDR3 contains 13 residues. In DNA, the CDR3 is TGTGCCAGCAGTGAGGTGCTAGCGGGTACTAGGTACTTC. This translates into CASSEVLAGTRYF.

This clonotype was picked up many times. The genes are TRBV28 and TRBJ1-5, with TRBD1 identical over 9 bases. Germline values: CDR1 MDHEN, CDR2 SYDVKM. The CDR3 runs to 14 residues. V lost 6 bases, J lost 7 bases, and 7 bases stayed unmatched. CDR3 nucleotide sequence: TGTGCCAGCAGACGGGACAGGGTGAACCAGCCCCAGCATTTT. Translated: CASRRDRVNQPQHF.

This clonotype was seen more than once but under ten times. The genes are TRBV3-1 and TRBJ2-5; 11 nucleotides align to TRBD1. V shed 6 bases and J 2 bases; nucleotides not matched to a gene: 5. The CDR3 extends over 15 amino acids. CDR1 and CDR2 (germline): LGHDT, YNNKEL (reference sequence). CDR3 region: CASRDRGRLQETQYF. The CDR3 nucleotides are TGTGCCAGCAGGGACAGGGGGCGGCTTCAAGAGACCCAGTACTTC.

The V gene is TRBV11-3, the J gene TRBJ1-2, with TRBD1 identical over 9 bases. The V gene end was trimmed by 5 bases and the J gene end by 5 bases; junction bases not matched to a gene: 6. The CDR3 is 14 residues long. Germline lookup yields CDR1 SGHNT and CDR2 YENEEA. The CDR3 loop reads CASSPTGGSYGYTF. The CDR3 region has the DNA TGTGCCAGCAGCCCAACAGGGGGCTCGTATGGCTACACCTTC.

A note on this clonotype: The CDR3 does not close with the conserved phenylalanine or tryptophan, likely indicating a read error. The DNA is omitted, as the CDR3 cannot be located on it reliably, and the CDR3 follows TCRdb's listing. The chain recombines TRBV10-3 with TRBJ2-5; TRBD1 is the table's D call and was not checked against the DNA. Germline V gives CDR1 ENHRY, CDR2 SYGVKD. Including both end residues, the CDR3 is 12 amino acids long. This CDR3 is CAISQGAKTQCS.